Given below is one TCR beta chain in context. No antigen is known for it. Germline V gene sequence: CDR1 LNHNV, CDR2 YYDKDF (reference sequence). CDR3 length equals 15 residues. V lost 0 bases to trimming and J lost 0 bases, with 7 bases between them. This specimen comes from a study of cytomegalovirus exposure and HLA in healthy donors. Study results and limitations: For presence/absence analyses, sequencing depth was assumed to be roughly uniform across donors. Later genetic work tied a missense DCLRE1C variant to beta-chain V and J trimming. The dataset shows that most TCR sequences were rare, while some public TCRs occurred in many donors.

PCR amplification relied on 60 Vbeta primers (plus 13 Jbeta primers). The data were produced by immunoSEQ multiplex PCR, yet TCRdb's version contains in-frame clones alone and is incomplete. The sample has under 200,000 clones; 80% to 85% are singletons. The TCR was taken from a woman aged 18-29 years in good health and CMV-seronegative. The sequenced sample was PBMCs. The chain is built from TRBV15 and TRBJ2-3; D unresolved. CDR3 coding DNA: TGTGCCACCAGCAGAGATTCTTTCAGCACAGATACGCAGTATTTT. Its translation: CATSRDSFSTDTQYF.